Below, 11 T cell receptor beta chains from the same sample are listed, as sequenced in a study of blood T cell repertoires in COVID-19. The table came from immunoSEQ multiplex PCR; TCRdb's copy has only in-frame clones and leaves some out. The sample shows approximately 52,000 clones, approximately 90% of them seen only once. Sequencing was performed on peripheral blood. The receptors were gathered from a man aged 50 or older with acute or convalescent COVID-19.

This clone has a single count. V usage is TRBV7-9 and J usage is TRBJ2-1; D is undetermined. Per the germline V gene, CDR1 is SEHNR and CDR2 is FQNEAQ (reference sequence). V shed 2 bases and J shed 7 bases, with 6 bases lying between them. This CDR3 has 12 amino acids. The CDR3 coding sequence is TGTGCCAGCAGCTTATCCCAAAATGAGCAGTTCTTC. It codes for CASSLSQNEQFF.

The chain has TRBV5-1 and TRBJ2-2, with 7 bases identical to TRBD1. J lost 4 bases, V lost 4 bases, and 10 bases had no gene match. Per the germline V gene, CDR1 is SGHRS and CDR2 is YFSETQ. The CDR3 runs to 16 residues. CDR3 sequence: CASSPAGTDLTGELFF. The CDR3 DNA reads TGCGCCAGCAGCCCCGCCGGGACAGACCTCACCGGGGAGCTGTTTTTT. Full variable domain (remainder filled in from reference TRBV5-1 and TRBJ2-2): KAGVTQTPRYLIKTRGQQVTLSCSPISGHRSVSWYQQTPGQGLQFLFEYFSETQRNKGNFPGRFSGRQFSNSRSEMNVSTLELGDSALYLCASSPAGTDLTGELFFGEGSRLTVL.

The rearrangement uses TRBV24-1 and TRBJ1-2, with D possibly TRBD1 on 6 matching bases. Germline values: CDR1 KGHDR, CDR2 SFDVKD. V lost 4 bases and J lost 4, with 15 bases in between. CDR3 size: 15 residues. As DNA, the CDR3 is TGTGCCACCAGTGACCCGCACCGGGACACCTATGGCTACACCTTC. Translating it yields CATSDPHRDTYGYTF.

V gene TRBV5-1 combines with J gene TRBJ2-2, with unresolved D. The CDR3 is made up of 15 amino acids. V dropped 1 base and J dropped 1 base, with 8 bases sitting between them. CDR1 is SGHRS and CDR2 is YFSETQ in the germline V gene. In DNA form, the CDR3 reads TGCGCCAGCAGCTTGTTAGCTCTGAACACCGGGGAGCTGTTTTTT. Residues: CASSLLALNTGELFF.

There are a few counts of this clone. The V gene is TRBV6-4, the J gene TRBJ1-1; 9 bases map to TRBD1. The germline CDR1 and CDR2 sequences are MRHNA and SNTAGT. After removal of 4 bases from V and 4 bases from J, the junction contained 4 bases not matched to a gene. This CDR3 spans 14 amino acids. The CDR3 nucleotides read TGTGCCAGCAGTGCACAGGGGGCAGGCACTGAAGCTTTCTTT. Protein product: CASSAQGAGTEAFF.

The CDR3 nucleotides read TGTGCCAGCAGCCAAAACACTAGGGTTCGAGGCTATGGCTACACCTTC. Amino acid sequence: CASSQNTRVRGYGYTF. The genes are TRBV3-1 (or the pseudogene TRBV3-2) and TRBJ1-2; no clear D gene. Germline CDR1 and CDR2: LGHDT and YNNKEL (reference sequence). The CDR3 loop spans 16 amino acids. V dropped 2 bases and J dropped 4 bases, with 17 bases sitting between them.

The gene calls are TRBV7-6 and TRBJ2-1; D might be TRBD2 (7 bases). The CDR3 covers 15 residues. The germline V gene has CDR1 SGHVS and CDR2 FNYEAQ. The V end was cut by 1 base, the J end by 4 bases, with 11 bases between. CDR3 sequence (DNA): TGTGCCAGCAGCTTAGGGGGGGGCGAGTACAATGAGCAGTTCTTC. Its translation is CASSLGGGEYNEQFF. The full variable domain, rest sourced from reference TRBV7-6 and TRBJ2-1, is GAGVSQSPRYKVTKRGQDVALRCDPISGHVSLYWYRQALGQGPEFLTYFNYEAQQDKSGLPNDRFSAERPEGSISTLTIQRTEQRDSAMYRCASSLGGGEYNEQFFGPGTRLTVL.

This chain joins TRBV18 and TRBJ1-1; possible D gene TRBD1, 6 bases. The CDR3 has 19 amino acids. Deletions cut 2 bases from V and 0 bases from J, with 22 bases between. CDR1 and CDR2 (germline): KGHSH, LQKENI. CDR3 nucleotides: TGTGCCAGCTCACCAGAAGGGGGACAAGCCTTAAGCATGAACACTGAAGCTTTCTTT. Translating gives CASSPEGGQALSMNTEAFF.

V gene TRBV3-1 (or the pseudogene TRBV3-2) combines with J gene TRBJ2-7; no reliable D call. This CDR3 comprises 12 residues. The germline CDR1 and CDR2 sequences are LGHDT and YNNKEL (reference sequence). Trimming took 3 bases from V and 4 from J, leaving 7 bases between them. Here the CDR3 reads CASSQGRYEQYF. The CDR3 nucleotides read TGTGCCAGCAGCCAGGGCCGTTACGAGCAGTACTTC.

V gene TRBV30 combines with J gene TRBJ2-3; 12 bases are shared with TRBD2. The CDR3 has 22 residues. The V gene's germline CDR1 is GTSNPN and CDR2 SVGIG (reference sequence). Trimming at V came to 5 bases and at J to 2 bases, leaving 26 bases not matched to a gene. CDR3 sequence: CAWHETSGGLAYPSPYTDTQYF. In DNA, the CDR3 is TGTGCCTGGCATGAGACTAGCGGGGGTTTGGCATACCCCTCCCCGTACACAGATACGCAGTATTTT.

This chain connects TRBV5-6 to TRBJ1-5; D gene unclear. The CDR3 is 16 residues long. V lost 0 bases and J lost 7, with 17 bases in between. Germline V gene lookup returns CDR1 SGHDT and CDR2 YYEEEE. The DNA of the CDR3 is TGTGCCAGCAGCTTGGCAGGTAGAGGGATTAAACAGCCCCAGCATTTT. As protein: CASSLAGRGIKQPQHF.